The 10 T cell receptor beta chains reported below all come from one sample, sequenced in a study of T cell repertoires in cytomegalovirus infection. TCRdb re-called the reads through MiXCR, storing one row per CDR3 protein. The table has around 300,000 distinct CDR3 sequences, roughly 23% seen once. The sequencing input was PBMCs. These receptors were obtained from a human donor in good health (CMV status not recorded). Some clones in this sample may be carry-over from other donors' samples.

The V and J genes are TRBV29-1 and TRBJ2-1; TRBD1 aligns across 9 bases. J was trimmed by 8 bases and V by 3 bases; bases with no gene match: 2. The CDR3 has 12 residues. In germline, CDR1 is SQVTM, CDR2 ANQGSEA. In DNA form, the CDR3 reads TGCAGCGTTGATGGGACAGGGTATGAGCAGTTCTTC. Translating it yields CSVDGTGYEQFF.

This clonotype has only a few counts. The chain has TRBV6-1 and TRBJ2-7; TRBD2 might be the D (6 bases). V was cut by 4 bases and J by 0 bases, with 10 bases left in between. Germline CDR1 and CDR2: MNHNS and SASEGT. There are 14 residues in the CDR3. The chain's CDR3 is CASSVGGTSYEQYF. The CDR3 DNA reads TGTGCCAGCAGTGTAGGCGGGACCTCCTACGAGCAGTACTTC.

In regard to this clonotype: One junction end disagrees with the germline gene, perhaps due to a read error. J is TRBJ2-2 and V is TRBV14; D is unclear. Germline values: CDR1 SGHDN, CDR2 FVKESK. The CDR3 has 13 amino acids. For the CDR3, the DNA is TGTGGCAGCAGCCAAGATCTTTTCGGGGAGCTGTTTTTT. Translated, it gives CGSSQDLFGELFF.

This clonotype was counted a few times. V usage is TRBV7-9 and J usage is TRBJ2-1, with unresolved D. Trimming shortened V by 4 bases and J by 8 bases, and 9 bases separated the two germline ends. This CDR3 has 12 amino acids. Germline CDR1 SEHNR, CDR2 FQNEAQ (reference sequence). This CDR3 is CASSSRVHEQFF. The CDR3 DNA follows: TGTGCCAGCAGCTCTAGAGTCCATGAGCAGTTCTTC.

CDR3 region: CASSALTGMGNEQFF. CDR3 coding DNA: TGTGCCAGCAGCGCCTTAACAGGGATGGGGAATGAGCAGTTCTTC. The chain recombines TRBV11-2 with TRBJ2-1; possible D gene TRBD1, 6 bases. V was clipped by 5 bases and J by 7 bases, with 18 bases between them. The CDR3 is 15 amino acids. Germline assignment: CDR1 SGHAT and CDR2 FQNNGV. Using reference TRBV11-2 and TRBJ2-1 for the parts outside the CDR3, the full variable domain is EAGVAQSPRYKIIEKRQSVAFWCNPISGHATLYWYQQILGQGPKLLIQFQNNGVVDDSQLPKDRFSAERLKGVDSTLKIQPAKLEDSAVYLCASSALTGMGNEQFFGPGTRLTVL.

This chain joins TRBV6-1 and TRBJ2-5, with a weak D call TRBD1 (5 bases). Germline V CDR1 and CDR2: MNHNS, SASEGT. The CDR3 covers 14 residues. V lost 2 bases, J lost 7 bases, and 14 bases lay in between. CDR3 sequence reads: CASSELQAKGTQYF. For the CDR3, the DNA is TGTGCCAGCAGTGAATTACAGGCAAAGGGGACCCAGTACTTC.

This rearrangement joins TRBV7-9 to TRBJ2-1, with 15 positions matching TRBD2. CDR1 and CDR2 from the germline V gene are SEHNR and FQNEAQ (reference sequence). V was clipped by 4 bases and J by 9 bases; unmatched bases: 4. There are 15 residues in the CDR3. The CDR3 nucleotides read TGTGCCAGCAGCTCGGGACTAGCGGGAGGACTTGAGCAGTTCTTC. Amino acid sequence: CASSSGLAGGLEQFF.

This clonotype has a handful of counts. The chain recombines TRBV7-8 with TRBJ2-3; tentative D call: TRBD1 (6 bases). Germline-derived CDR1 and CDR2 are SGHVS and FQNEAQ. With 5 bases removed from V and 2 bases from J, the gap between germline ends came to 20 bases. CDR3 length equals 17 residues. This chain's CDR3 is CASSKKTPGHFTDTQYF. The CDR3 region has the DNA TGTGCCAGCAGCAAAAAAACTCCGGGACACTTCACAGATACGCAGTATTTT.

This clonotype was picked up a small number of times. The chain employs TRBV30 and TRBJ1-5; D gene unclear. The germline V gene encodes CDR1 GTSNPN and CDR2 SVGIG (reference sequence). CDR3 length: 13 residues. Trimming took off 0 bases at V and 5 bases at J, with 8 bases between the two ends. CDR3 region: CAWSVLADQPQHF. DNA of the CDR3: TGTGCCTGGAGTGTTTTGGCGGATCAGCCCCAGCATTTT.

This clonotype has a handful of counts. The CDR3 nucleotides read TGCGCCAGCAGCTTGGCACTGGGCCAAGAGACCCAGTACTTC. It translates to CASSLALGQETQYF. The V call is TRBV5-1, the J call TRBJ2-5; D unresolved. The germline CDR1 and CDR2 sequences are SGHRS and YFSETQ. CDR3 length: 14 amino acids. V was pared by 0 bases and J by 1 base, with 7 bases between.